This T cell receptor beta chain was captured by sequencing in a study of early T cells in non-severe SARS-CoV-2 infection (dated by TCRdb to the early 2020s). Regarding the complete study: Because TCR sequencing was done on bulk RNA from unsorted whole blood, the alpha and beta chains could not be paired. The study at large found these results: VDJdb matching was skewed toward anti-spike CD8 responses and likely underestimated virus-specific expansions by missing private and CD4 specificities.

With respect to this clonotype: The antigen it binds to is not known. No much larger clone is present one base from it, and per-base qualities are unavailable.

Set within a cohort of healthcare workers in London, UK, this nested case-control study involved weekly PCR testing of nasopharyngeal swabs along with blood sampling. Healthcare workers were recruited between 23 and 31 March 2020, during the week of the UK lockdown, and were followed weekly for up to roughly 16 weeks. Libraries were prepared through 5' RACE. TCRdb records NextSeq 500 as the sequencer. In the TCR library protocol, unique molecular identifiers were attached to individual cDNA molecules to correct for PCR bias and sequencing error. Both TCR alpha and beta chains were sequenced, and tight co-correlation was observed between alpha and beta sequence abundances in each sample. Per the authors' processing: Decombinator V4 was used to annotate TCR sequences for V gene, J gene and CDR3. Expanded TCRs were defined as changing significantly between any two time points under a Poisson model with p below 0.0001. TCR abundances were normalised to the total number of TCRs sequenced per sample and were expressed as counts per million. TRAV1-2 paired with TRAJ12, TRAJ20 or TRAJ33 defined MAIT TCRs, while TRAV10 paired with TRAJ18 defined iNKT TCRs. VDJdb, accessed on 1 November 2021, was searched for TCRs annotated for CMV, EBV and SARS-CoV-2, and TCRs annotated for more than one antigen were excluded. TCRdb redid the processing of the public reads, applying fastp at Q25 and MiXCR, and retained in-frame beta chains. When rows share a CDR3 protein, they turn into one entry using the most common DNA and genes. TCRdb, not the original authors, processed these V and J calls. In all, the sample holds 35,000 to 55,000 distinct CDR3 sequences, and about 5.7% of those were seen once. The ten largest clonotypes hold around 20% of the sample.

The trim is 5 bases for V and 0 bases for J, with a gap of 14 bases between the germline ends. The CDR3, from cysteine to phenylalanine, totals 15 residues. Only CDR3 DNA remains: 45 bases, in frame from the first base. For CDR1 and CDR2, the germline V gene (reference sequence) lists SEHNR and FQNEAQ. Sequenced material: whole blood, taken at baseline. The sequence joins TRBV7-9 to TRBJ2-7; the D segment is perhaps TRBD1 or TRBD2, each sharing 5 matched bases. This sequence was found in an adult who was a healthcare worker with PCR-confirmed SARS-CoV-2 infection or an uninfected control (not recorded which). This receptor has the CDR3 CASSPYSGPSYEQYF. The base sequence is TGTGCCAGCAGCCCATATTCGGGGCCCTCCTACGAGCAGTACTTC.